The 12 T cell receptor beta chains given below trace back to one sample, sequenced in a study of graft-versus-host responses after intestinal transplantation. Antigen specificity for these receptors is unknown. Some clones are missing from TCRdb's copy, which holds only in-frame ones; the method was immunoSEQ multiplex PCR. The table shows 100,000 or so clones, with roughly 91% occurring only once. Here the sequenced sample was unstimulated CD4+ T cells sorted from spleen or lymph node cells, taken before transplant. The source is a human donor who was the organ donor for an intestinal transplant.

Here the CDR3 reads CASSRSYEQYF. CDR3 nucleotide sequence: TGTGCCAGCAGCCGCTCCTACGAGCAGTACTTC. The gene calls are TRBV5-6 and TRBJ2-5; the D is unclear. The J call may not be correct, given that the DNA end is closer to TRBJ2-7. Germline V gives CDR1 SGHDT, CDR2 YYEEEE. The CDR3 runs 11 residues.

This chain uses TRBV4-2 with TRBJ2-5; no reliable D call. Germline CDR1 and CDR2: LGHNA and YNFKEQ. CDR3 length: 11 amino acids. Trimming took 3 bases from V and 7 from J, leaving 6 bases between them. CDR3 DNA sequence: TGTGCCAGCAGCCAGTCCGGGACCCAGTACTTC. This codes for CASSQSGTQYF.

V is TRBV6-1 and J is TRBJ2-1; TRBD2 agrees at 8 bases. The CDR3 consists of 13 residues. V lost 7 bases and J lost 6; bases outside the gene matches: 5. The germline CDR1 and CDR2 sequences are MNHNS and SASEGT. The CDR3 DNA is TGTGCCAGCACTCGGGGGGGCGGCAATGAGCAGTTCTTC. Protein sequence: CASTRGGGNEQFF.

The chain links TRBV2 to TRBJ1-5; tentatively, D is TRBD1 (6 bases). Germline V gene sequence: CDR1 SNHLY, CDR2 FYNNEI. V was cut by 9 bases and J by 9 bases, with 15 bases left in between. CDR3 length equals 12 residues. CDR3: CASRQASRPQHF. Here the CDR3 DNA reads TGTGCCAGTCGACAGGCCTCACGGCCCCAGCATTTT.

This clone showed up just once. The CDR3 nucleotides are TGTGCCAGCAGCGCGGGTAGCGGGGGGCTCGGAACAGATACGCAGTATTTT. Its translation is CASSAGSGGLGTDTQYF. J is TRBJ2-3 and V is TRBV9; 10 positions agree with TRBD2. The germline V gene has CDR1 SGDLS and CDR2 YYNGEE. The CDR3 totals 17 residues. The ends lost 3 bases at V and 3 bases at J; junction bases unmatched: 10.

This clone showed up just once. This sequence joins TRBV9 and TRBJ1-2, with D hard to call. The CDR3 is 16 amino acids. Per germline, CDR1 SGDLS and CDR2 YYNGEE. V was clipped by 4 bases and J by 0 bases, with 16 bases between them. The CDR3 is CASSPSTWGANYGYTF. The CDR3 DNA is TGTGCCAGCAGCCCCTCGACTTGGGGAGCTAACTATGGCTACACCTTC.

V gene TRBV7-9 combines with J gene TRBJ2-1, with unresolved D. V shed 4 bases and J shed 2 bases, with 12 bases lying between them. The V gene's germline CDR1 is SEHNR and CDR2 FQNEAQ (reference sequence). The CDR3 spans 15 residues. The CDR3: CASSSDRSAYNEQFF. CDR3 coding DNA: TGTGCCAGCAGCTCCGATCGATCGGCCTACAATGAGCAGTTCTTC.

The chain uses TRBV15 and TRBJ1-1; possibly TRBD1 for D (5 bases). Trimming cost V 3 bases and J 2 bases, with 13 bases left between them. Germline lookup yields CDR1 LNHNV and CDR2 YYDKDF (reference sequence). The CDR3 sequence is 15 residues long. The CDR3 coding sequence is TGTGCCACCAGCAGGGGAAGACAGAGAAACACTGAAGCTTTCTTT. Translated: CATSRGRQRNTEAFF.

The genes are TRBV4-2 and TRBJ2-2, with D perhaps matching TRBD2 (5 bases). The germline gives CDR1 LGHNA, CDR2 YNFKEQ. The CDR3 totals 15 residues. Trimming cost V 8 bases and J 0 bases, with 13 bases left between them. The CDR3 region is CASLGGSANTGELFF. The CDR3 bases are TGTGCCAGCCTTGGTGGGAGCGCGAACACCGGGGAGCTGTTTTTT.

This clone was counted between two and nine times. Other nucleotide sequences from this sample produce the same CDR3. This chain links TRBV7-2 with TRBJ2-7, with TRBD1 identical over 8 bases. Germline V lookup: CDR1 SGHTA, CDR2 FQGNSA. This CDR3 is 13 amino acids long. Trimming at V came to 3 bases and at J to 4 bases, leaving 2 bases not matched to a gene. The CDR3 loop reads CASSFGQGYEQYF. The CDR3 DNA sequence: TGTGCCAGCAGCTTTGGACAGGGTTACGAGCAGTACTTC.

This chain's CDR3 is CASSLDRGSNQPQHF. Here the CDR3 DNA reads TGTGCCAGCAGCTTAGATAGGGGAAGCAATCAGCCCCAGCATTTT. The V gene is TRBV7-9, the J gene TRBJ1-5; weak D call: TRBD1 (5 bases). The CDR3 extends over 15 amino acids. Germline V gene data show CDR1 as SEHNR and CDR2 as FQNEAQ (reference sequence). V lost 1 base and J 1 base, leaving 8 bases between the germline ends. The variable domain in full, completed from reference TRBV7-9 and TRBJ1-5, reads DTGVSQNPRHKITKRGQNVTFRCDPISEHNRLYWYRQTLGQGPEFLTYFQNEAQLEKSRLLSDRFSAERPKGSFSTLEIQRTEQGDSAMYLCASSLDRGSNQPQHFGDGTRLSIL.

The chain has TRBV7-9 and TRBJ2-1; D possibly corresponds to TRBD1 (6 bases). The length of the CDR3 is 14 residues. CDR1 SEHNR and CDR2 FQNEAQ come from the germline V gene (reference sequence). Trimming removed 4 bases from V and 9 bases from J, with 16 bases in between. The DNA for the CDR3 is TGTGCCAGCAGCTCTAGATTCCAGGGGTCTGAGCAGTTCTTC. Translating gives CASSSRFQGSEQFF.